The sequence of this TCR beta chain was determined in a study of blood T cell repertoires in COVID-19. Across the whole study: Acute and convalescent COVID-19 specimens originated in the United States, Italy and Spain. Nucleic acid was either cDNA or gDNA, and it came from T cells, B-cell-depleted T cells, or PBMCs.

In the original analysis: Nucleated cell counts were estimated from reference gene primer amplification. Clones were sequenced by immunoSEQ multiplex PCR, and TCRdb holds only the in-frame ones, with some missing. The DNA gave D and trimming, while V, J and clone size come from that table. The sample has more than 85,000 clones; more than 90% are singletons. The germline gives CDR1 SGHAT, CDR2 FQNNGV. This CDR3 has 15 amino acids. V gave up 5 bases and J gave up 2 bases; unmatched junction bases: 3. The source of this sequence is a woman aged 50 to 65 with COVID-19, enrolled during active disease. Sequencing input: peripheral blood. The rearrangement links TRBV11-2 to TRBJ2-1; 10 nucleotides agree with TRBD1. The CDR3 region has the DNA TGTGCCAGCAGCCCGGGGACAGGGGCCTACAATGAGCAGTTCTTC. Its protein product is CASSPGTGAYNEQFF.